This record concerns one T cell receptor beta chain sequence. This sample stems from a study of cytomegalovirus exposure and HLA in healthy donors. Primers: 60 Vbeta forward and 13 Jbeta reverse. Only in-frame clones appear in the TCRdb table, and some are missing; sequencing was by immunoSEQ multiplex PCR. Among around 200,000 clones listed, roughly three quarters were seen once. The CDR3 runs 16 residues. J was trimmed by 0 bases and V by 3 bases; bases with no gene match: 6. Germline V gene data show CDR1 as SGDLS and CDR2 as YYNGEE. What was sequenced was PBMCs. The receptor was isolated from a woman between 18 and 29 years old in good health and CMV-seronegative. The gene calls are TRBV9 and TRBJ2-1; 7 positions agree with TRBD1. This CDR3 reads CASSGGGGNSYNEQFF. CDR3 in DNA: TGTGCCAGCAGCGGAGGGGGCGGTAACTCCTACAATGAGCAGTTCTTC.